This T cell receptor (beta chain) appears in the sequencing data of a study of T cell responses to AZD1222 COVID-19 vaccine. The protocol was immunoSEQ multiplex PCR, while the TCRdb copy is restricted to in-frame clones and leaves out a portion. The sample yields some 96,000 clones, approximately 88% seen once. This CDR3 is 16 amino acids long. The V gene's germline CDR1 is SGHTS and CDR2 YDEGEE. The V gene lost 0 bases and the J gene lost 2 bases, with 14 bases spanning the gap. Here the sequenced sample was peripheral blood, taken 28 days after the second AZD1222 dose. V and J are TRBV5-8 and TRBJ1-2, with D possibly matching TRBD1 (5 bases). The origin of this receptor is an adult who received the AZD1222 COVID-19 vaccine. The CDR3 nucleotides read TGTGCCAGCAGCTTGGCCTCTCAGGGCCTCAACTATGGCTACACCTTC. This encodes CASSLASQGLNYGYTF.